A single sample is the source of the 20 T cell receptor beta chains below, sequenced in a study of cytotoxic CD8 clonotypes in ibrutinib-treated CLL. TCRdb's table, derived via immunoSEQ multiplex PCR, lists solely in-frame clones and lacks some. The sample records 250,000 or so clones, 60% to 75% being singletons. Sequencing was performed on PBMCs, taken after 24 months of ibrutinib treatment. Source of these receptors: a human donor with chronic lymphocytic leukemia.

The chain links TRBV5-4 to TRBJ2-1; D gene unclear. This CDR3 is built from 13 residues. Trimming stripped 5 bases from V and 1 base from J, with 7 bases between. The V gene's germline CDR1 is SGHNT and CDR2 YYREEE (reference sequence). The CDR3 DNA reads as TGTGCCAGCAGAGAGTGGTCCTACAATGAGCAGTTCTTC. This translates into CASREWSYNEQFF.

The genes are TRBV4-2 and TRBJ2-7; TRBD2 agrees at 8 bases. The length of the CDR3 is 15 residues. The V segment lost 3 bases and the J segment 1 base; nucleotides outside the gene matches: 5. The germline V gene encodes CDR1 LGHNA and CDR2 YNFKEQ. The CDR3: CASSHEREGSYEQYF. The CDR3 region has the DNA TGTGCCAGCAGCCATGAACGGGAGGGATCCTACGAGCAGTACTTC.

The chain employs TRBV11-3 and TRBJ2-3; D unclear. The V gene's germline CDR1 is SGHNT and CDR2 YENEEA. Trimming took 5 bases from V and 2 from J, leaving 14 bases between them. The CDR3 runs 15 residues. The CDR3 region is CASSENSRATDTQYF. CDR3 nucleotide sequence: TGTGCCAGCAGCGAAAACAGTCGAGCCACAGATACGCAGTATTTT.

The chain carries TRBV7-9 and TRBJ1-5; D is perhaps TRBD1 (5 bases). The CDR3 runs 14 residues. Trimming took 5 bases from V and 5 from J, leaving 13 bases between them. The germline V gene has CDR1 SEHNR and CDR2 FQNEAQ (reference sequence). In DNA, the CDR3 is TGTGCCAGCAGCGCCCAGGCAGGGCATCAGCCCCAGCATTTT. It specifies CASSAQAGHQPQHF.

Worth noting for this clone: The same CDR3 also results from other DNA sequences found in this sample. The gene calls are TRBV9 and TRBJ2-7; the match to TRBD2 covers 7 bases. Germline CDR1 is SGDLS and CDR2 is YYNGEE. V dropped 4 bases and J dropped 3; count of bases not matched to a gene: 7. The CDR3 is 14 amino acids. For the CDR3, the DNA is TGTGCCAGCAGCCCCTCATCTAGCGGCTACGAGCAGTACTTC. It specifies CASSPSSSGYEQYF.

CDR3 loop: CSVEGTADYNEQFF. CDR3 DNA: TGCAGCGTTGAAGGGACAGCCGACTACAATGAGCAGTTCTTC. The chain joins TRBV29-1 to TRBJ2-1; possible D gene TRBD1, 6 bases. V was clipped by 1 base and J by 3 bases, with 10 bases between them. Germline V CDR1 and CDR2: SQVTM, ANQGSEA. This CDR3 is 14 amino acids long.

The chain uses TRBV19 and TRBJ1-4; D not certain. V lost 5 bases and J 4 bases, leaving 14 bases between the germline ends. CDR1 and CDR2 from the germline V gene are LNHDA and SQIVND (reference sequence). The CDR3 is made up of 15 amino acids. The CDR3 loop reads CASSPRVSGNEKLFF. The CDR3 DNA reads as TGTGCCAGTAGTCCTCGCGTTTCTGGTAATGAAAAACTGTTTTTT.

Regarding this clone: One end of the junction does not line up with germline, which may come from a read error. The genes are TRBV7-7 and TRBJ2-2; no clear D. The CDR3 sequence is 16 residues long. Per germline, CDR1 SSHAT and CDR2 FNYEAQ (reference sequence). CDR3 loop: CASSLTVVENTGELFF. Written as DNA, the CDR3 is TGTGCTAGCAGCTTAACGGTAGTCGAGAACACCGGGGAGCTGTTTTTT.

The CDR3: CASSINRGLNYGYTF. CDR3 sequence (DNA): TGTGCCAGCAGTATCAACCGGGGTCTAAACTATGGCTACACCTTC. The J gene is TRBJ1-2, the V gene TRBV28; D remains unclear. V lost 5 bases to trimming and J lost 2 bases, with 15 bases between them. Germline V gene sequence: CDR1 MDHEN, CDR2 SYDVKM. The CDR3 is made up of 15 amino acids.

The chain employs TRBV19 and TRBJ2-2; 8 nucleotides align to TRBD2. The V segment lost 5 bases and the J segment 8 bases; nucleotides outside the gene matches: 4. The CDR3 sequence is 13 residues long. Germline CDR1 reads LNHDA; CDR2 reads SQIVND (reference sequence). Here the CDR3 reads CASSQTSVGELFF. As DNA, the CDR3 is TGTGCCAGTAGTCAGACTAGCGTTGGGGAGCTGTTTTTT. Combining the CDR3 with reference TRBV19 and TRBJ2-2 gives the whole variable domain DGGITQSPKYLFRKEGQNVTLSCEQNLNHDAMYWYRQDPGQGLRLIYYSQIVNDFQKGDIAEGYSVSREKKESFPLTVTSAQKNPTAFYLCASSQTSVGELFFGEGSRLTVL.

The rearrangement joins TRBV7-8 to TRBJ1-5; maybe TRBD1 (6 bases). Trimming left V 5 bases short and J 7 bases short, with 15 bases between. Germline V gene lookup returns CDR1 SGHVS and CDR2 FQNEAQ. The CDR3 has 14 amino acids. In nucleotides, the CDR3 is TGTGCCAGCAGCCCCGGGGGCGGGGGACAGCCCCAGCATTTT. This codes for CASSPGGGGQPQHF.

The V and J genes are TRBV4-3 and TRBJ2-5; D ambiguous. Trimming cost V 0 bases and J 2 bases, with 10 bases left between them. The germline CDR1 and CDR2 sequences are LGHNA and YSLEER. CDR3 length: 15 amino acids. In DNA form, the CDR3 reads TGCGCCAGCAGCCAAGATGCGTACAGTCAAGAGACCCAGTACTTC. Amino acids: CASSQDAYSQETQYF.

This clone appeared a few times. The CDR3 DNA reads as TGTGCCAGCAGTGGGTTAGCGGAAGGCACAGATACGCAGTATTTT. This gives the protein CASSGLAEGTDTQYF. This chain joins TRBV27 and TRBJ2-3; possible D gene TRBD2, 6 bases. The V and J ends lost 5 bases and 1 base respectively, with 13 bases between them. This CDR3 region has 15 residues. Germline assignment: CDR1 MNHEY and CDR2 SMNVEV (reference sequence).

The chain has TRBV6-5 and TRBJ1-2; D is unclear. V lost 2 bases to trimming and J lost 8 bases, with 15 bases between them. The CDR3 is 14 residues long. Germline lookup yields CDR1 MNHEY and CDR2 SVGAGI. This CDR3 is CASSYGQVNRGYTF. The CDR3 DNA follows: TGTGCCAGCAGTTACGGGCAGGTGAATAGAGGCTACACCTTC.

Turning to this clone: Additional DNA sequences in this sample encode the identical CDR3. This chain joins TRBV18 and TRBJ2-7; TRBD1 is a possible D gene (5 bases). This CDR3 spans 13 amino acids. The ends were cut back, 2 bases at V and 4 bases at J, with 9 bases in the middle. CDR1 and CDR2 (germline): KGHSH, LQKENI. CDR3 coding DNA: TGTGCCAGCTCACCAGGAGCAGGGTACGAGCAGTACTTC. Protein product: CASSPGAGYEQYF.

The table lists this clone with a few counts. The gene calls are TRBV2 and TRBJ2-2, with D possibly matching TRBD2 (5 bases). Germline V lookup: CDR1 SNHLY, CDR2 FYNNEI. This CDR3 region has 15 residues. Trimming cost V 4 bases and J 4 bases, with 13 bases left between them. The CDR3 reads CASSATTSGTGELFF. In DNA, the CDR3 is TGTGCCAGCAGTGCGACTACCTCGGGCACCGGGGAGCTGTTTTTT. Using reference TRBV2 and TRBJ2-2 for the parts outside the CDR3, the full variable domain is EPEVTQTPSHQVTQMGQEVILRCVPISNHLYFYWYRQILGQKVEFLVSFYNNEISEKSEIFDDQFSVERPDGSNFTLKIRSTKLEDSAMYFCASSATTSGTGELFFGEGSRLTVL.

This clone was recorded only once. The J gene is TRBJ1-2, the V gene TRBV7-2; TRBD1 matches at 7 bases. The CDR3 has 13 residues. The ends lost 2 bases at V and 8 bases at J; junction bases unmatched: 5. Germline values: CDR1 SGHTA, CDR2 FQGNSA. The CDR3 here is CASSLLTGEGYTF. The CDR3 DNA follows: TGTGCCAGCAGCTTATTAACAGGGGAGGGCTACACCTTC.

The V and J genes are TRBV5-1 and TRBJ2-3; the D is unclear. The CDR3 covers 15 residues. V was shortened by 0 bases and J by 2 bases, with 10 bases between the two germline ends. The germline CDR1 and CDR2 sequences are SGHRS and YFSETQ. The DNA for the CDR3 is TGCGCCAGCAGCTTGGATTCCAAATCCACAGATACGCAGTATTTT. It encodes CASSLDSKSTDTQYF.

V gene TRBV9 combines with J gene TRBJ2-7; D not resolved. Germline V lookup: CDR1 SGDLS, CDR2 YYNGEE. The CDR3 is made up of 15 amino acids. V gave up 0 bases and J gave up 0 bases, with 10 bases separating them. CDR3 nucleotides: TGTGCCAGCAGCGTAGATGAACACCACTCCTACGAGCAGTACTTC. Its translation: CASSVDEHHSYEQYF.

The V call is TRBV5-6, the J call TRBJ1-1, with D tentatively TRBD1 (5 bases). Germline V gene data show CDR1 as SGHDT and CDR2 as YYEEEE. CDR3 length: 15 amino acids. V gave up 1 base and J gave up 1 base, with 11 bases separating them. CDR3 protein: CASSLRLTGNTEAFF. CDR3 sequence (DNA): TGTGCCAGCAGCTTGCGCCTCACAGGGAACACTGAAGCTTTCTTT. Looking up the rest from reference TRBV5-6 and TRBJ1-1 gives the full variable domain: DAGVTQSPTHLIKTRGQQVTLRCSPKSGHDTVSWYQQALGQGPQFIFQYYEEEERQRGNFPDRFSGHQFPNYSSELNVNALLLGDSALYLCASSLRLTGNTEAFFGQGTRLTVV.